This passage covers 8 T cell receptor beta chains from one sample sequenced in a study of cytomegalovirus exposure and HLA in healthy donors. The table came from immunoSEQ multiplex PCR; TCRdb's copy has only in-frame clones and leaves some out. Among some 250,000 clones, 70% to 90% were seen once, and the ten largest hold roughly 1.2%. The specimen sequenced was PBMCs. The receptors were gathered from a woman under 40 in good health and CMV-seropositive.

As regards this clone: At one end the junction does not follow the germline gene, possibly because of a read error. The chain employs TRBV2 and TRBJ2-1; D is ambiguous. Per germline, CDR1 SNHLY and CDR2 FYNNEI. CDR3 length: 15 amino acids. CDR3 amino acids: CTSTPTAADNNEQFF. The CDR3 DNA follows: TGTACCAGCACCCCCACTGCGGCGGATAACAATGAGCAGTTCTTC.

The chain links TRBV7-8 to TRBJ2-2; 8 positions agree with TRBD2. CDR1 is SGHVS and CDR2 is FQNEAQ in the germline V gene. The junction had 8 bases not matched to a gene; V was cut back by 5 bases and J by 3 bases. The CDR3 length is 16 residues. CDR3 sequence: CASSLVRGGDTGELFF. CDR3 coding DNA: TGTGCCAGCAGCCTGGTTCGGGGGGGTGACACCGGGGAGCTGTTTTTT.

The chain combines TRBV28 with TRBJ1-4; D perhaps matches TRBD1 (5 bases). CDR3 length equals 16 residues. Germline values: CDR1 MDHEN, CDR2 SYDVKM. V was clipped by 5 bases and J by 8 bases, with 21 bases between them. The CDR3 DNA is TGTGCCAGCAGTCTTGGTAGGGCAGGGCTATGGGAAAAACTGTTTTTT. Amino acids: CASSLGRAGLWEKLFF. Drawing the rest from reference TRBV28 and TRBJ1-4, the complete variable domain is DVKVTQSSRYLVKRTGEKVFLECVQDMDHENMFWYRQDPGLGLRLIYFSYDVKMKEKGDIPEGYSVSREKKERFSLILESASTNQTSMYLCASSLGRAGLWEKLFFGSGTQLSVL.

As for this clone: An end of the junction differs from the germline gene, which may be a read error. The chain joins TRBV14 to TRBJ2-7; 7 positions match TRBD1. This CDR3 is built from 14 residues. From germline, CDR1 is SGHDN and CDR2 FVKESK. The CDR3 DNA is TGTGCCAGCACCCAAGAGGGACAGACCTACGAGCAGTACTTC. Amino acids: CASTQEGQTYEQYF.

This clone was picked up one time. V usage is TRBV6-1 and J usage is TRBJ2-3; 7 nucleotides match TRBD2. There are 15 residues in the CDR3. Germline CDR1 MNHNS, CDR2 SASEGT. V shed 1 base, J shed 4 bases, and the junction held 5 bases outside the gene matches. The CDR3 nucleotides read TGTGCCAGCAGTGAAGTTTCTAGCGGCCCAGATACGCAGTATTTT. It translates to CASSEVSSGPDTQYF.

The chain is built from TRBV6-4 and TRBJ1-2; 7 nucleotides line up with TRBD1. This CDR3 comprises 13 residues. CDR1 and CDR2 from the germline V gene are MRHNA and SNTAGT. Germline trimming cut 7 bases from V and 8 bases from J; bases unmatched to any gene: 10. CDR3 amino acids: CASTDGTGVGYTF. CDR3 bases: TGTGCCAGCACCGACGGTACAGGGGTAGGCTACACCTTC.

This clone is a singleton in its sample. The gene calls are TRBV6-6 and TRBJ1-2; 7 nucleotides line up with TRBD1. Germline V CDR1 and CDR2: MNHNY, SVGAGI (reference sequence). With 4 bases clipped from V and 6 bases from J, the junction kept 8 bases outside the gene matches. This CDR3 is 14 amino acids long. This CDR3 reads CASSSRQTGNGYTF. The CDR3 DNA reads as TGTGCCAGCAGTTCGAGACAGACAGGGAATGGCTACACCTTC.

J is TRBJ1-2 and V is TRBV27, with 7 bases lining up with TRBD1. CDR1 and CDR2 from the germline V gene are MNHEY and SMNVEV (reference sequence). The J segment lost 1 base and the V segment lost 6 bases, leaving 8 bases of the junction unmatched. CDR3 size: 15 residues. Written as DNA, the CDR3 is TGTGCCAGCAGCCACGGGACAGACCTTAACTATGGCTACACCTTC. As protein: CASSHGTDLNYGYTF.